The T cell receptor (beta chain) described here comes from a study of cytomegalovirus exposure and HLA in healthy donors. Study-level findings and limits: Rarity characterized most TCR sequences, yet some public TCRs appeared in many donors. CMV serostatus stood as the only immune exposure information on hand. Earlier analysis found most TCR beta V segments productive about 90% or about 30% of the time.

The CDR3 runs to 17 residues. Germline loops: CDR1 SGHRS, CDR2 YFSETQ. J gave up 6 bases and V 2 bases, and 14 bases lay outside the gene matches. The PCR used 60 Vbeta and 13 Jbeta primers. Measured with immunoSEQ multiplex PCR; TCRdb has only the in-frame clones, and not every one. The table includes 110,000 to 150,000 clones, about 74% detected once. Points on this clone: Its antigen is not identified.

The gene calls are TRBV5-1 and TRBJ1-2; 9 bases agree with TRBD1. The sample consisted of PBMCs. This clonotype was sampled from a woman aged 50 to 60 in good health and CMV-seronegative. Written as DNA, the CDR3 is TGCGCCAGCAGCTTATCGTTCGGGACAGGGAGGGAGGATGGCTACACCTTC. Its protein product is CASSLSFGTGREDGYTF.